The clone carrying this T cell receptor beta chain was observed at least ten times. Its matching antigen is unknown. Unique molecular identifiers were built into the TCRbeta library. Each CDR3 protein is one row after TCRdb ran MiXCR on the PCR reads. The sample comprises roughly 400,000 distinct CDR3 sequences, around two fifths of which are singletons, and 27% rests with the top ten. This entry is derived from a study of T-cell reconstitution after alpha-beta-depleted transplantation in children. Study-wide points: The high TCRbeta diversity at day 60 in some patients came from surviving recipient T cells and thymic progenitors. Hyperexpanded clones declined; after one year, newly produced T cells mostly supplied diversity. Reported findings indicate that, about two months after transplant, alpha-beta T cells came from several hundred expanded clones, which were derived from non-depleted graft cells.

The CDR3 runs 15 residues. CDR1 is LGHDT, CDR2 YNNKEL, per germline (reference sequence). Trimming removed 4 bases from V and 1 base from J, with 11 bases in between. The TCR originated in a girl aged 2-10 years with aplastic anemia, due to receive a stem cell transplant. Sequencing was performed on PBMCs, taken before TCRalphabeta/CD19-depleted stem cell transplant. The V and J genes are TRBV3-1 and TRBJ2-1; tentatively, D is TRBD2 (5 bases). CDR3 nucleotides: TGTGCCAGCAGCCTTCTATCGGGGTCCTACAATGAGCAGTTCTTC. This translates into CASSLLSGSYNEQFF.